This T cell receptor beta chain was obtained from a study of neurological immune-mediated disorders. There are 15 residues in the CDR3. V shed 1 base and J 2 bases; nucleotides not matched to a gene: 3. The germline gives CDR1 SGDLS, CDR2 YYNGEE. This clonotype was counted many times. One entry per CDR3 protein results from TCRdb running MiXCR on the 5' RACE reads. The sample shows about 66,000 distinct CDR3 sequences, around 4.2% of them seen only once. Sequencing was done on a sample of PBMCs. This TCR came from a man aged 30 to 45 with multiple sclerosis. The rearrangement uses TRBV9 and TRBJ1-5, with 7 bases lining up with TRBD1. The CDR3 reads CASSVQGDGNQPQHF. The CDR3 nucleotides read TGTGCCAGCAGCGTACAGGGGGATGGCAATCAGCCCCAGCATTTT.